These 18 T cell receptor beta chains were sequenced from one sample in a study of shared clonotypes between healthy human individuals. Sequenced by immunoSEQ multiplex PCR; TCRdb stores in-frame clones only, minus some. The sample has roughly 500,000 clones, about 78% seen once; the top ten hold more than 10%. The sequenced sample consisted of PBMCs. The receptors shown here come from a woman in her 40s in good health. Some clones in this sample may be carry-over from other donors' samples.

The gene calls are TRBV7-9 and TRBJ1-1; 9 bases fit TRBD1. This CDR3 has 15 amino acids. CDR1 is SEHNR and CDR2 is FQNEAQ in the germline V gene (reference sequence). V trimming: 1 base; J trimming: 5 bases; junction bases outside the gene matches: 5. This CDR3 is CASSLVSGQGTEAFF. For the CDR3, the DNA is TGTGCCAGCAGCTTAGTCTCCGGACAGGGGACTGAAGCTTTCTTT.

V usage is TRBV5-1 and J usage is TRBJ2-1; TRBD1 might be the D (6 bases). V was pared by 5 bases and J by 7 bases, with 28 bases between. The V gene's germline CDR1 is SGHRS and CDR2 YFSETQ. The CDR3 has 18 amino acids. CDR3 in DNA: TGCGCCAGCAGTTCATTCTACAGGGATCTAGCCTTTGGGAATGAGCAGTTCTTC. Translated: CASSSFYRDLAFGNEQFF.

This clone was counted only a few times. The rearrangement links TRBV4-3 to TRBJ2-7; a weak D match, TRBD2 (5 bases). V lost 3 bases and J lost 6, with 12 bases in between. The CDR3 is 13 amino acids. Germline V gene data show CDR1 as LGHNA and CDR2 as YSLEER. CDR3 sequence: CASSQYRGLEQYF. The CDR3 bases are TGCGCCAGCAGCCAGTACCGGGGTCTCGAGCAGTACTTC.

CDR3 bases: TGCGCCAGGGAGGGACTAGCTGCCTACGAGCAGTACTTC. This encodes CAREGLAAYEQYF. The chain has TRBV10-1 and TRBJ2-7; 9 bases align to TRBD2. Germline CDR1 and CDR2: WNHNN and SYGVQD (reference sequence). The CDR3 is made up of 13 amino acids. The junction had 5 bases not matched to a gene; V was cut back by 9 bases and J by 2 bases.

DNA for the CDR3: TGTGCCAGCAGTCCCGGCGGGGCCAACTATGGCTACACCTTC. Amino acid sequence: CASSPGGANYGYTF. The J gene is TRBJ1-2, the V gene TRBV6-5; possible D gene TRBD1, 5 bases. This CDR3 is built from 14 residues. Trimming left V 5 bases short and J 2 bases short, with 12 bases between. The V gene's germline CDR1 is MNHEY and CDR2 SVGAGI.

The chain links TRBV27 to TRBJ2-7; tentative D call: TRBD2 (5 bases). V dropped 5 bases and J dropped 3 bases, with 11 bases sitting between them. The CDR3 loop spans 13 amino acids. Germline CDR1 MNHEY, CDR2 SMNVEV (reference sequence). The CDR3 loop is CASSLAVDYEQYF. For the CDR3, the DNA is TGTGCCAGCAGTCTAGCCGTAGACTACGAGCAGTACTTC.

V usage is TRBV19 and J usage is TRBJ2-2, with D perhaps assigned TRBD1 or TRBD2 (5 bases each). V was cut by 4 bases and J by 4 bases, with 22 bases left in between. This CDR3 spans 18 amino acids. Germline-derived CDR1 and CDR2 are LNHDA and SQIVND (reference sequence). The CDR3 coding sequence is TGTGCCAGTAGTAGGGGGAGCGGAGTGACCCTCGGCACCGGGGAGCTGTTTTTT. It translates to CASSRGSGVTLGTGELFF.

The CDR3 spells CASQSDLSGGRGWTQYF. The CDR3 region has the DNA TGTGCCAGCCAATCCGATCTTTCGGGGGGCCGTGGTTGGACCCAGTACTTC. V gene TRBV2 combines with J gene TRBJ2-5; D perhaps matches TRBD2 (7 bases). V shed 8 bases and J shed 7 bases, with 29 bases lying between them. Germline V gene data show CDR1 as SNHLY and CDR2 as FYNNEI. CDR3 size: 17 residues.

The CDR3 region is CASSPSTGAQNYEQYF. DNA for the CDR3: TGTGCCAGCTCACCTTCCACAGGGGCGCAAAACTACGAGCAGTACTTC. J is TRBJ2-7 and V is TRBV18; 7 bases align to TRBD1. CDR1 and CDR2 from the germline V gene are KGHSH and LQKENI. The junction had 11 bases not matched to a gene; V was cut back by 3 bases and J by 3 bases. This CDR3 contains 16 residues.

The chain uses TRBV11-3 and TRBJ2-7; 9 bases align to TRBD2. The germline gives CDR1 SGHNT, CDR2 YENEEA. The CDR3 is 15 amino acids. The ends lost 5 bases at V and 3 bases at J; junction bases unmatched: 8. In DNA, the CDR3 is TGTGCCAGCAGCAGCAGCGGGAGGACCTTCTACGAGCAGTACTTC. Its translation: CASSSSGRTFYEQYF.

This chain uses TRBV29-1 with TRBJ2-1; either TRBD1 or TRBD2 may fit D (5 bases each). The CDR3 length is 13 residues. V lost 6 bases to trimming and J lost 5 bases, with 14 bases between them. The germline CDR1 and CDR2 sequences are SQVTM and ANQGSEA. For the CDR3, the DNA is TGCAGCGTGGGGGATGTCCAGGACAATGAGCAGTTCTTC. The encoded protein is CSVGDVQDNEQFF.

This clone was seen just once. The rearrangement uses TRBV29-1 and TRBJ2-5; D is unresolved. Looked up from germline, CDR1 is SQVTM and CDR2 is ANQGSEA. CDR3 length: 15 amino acids. V was shortened by 1 base and J by 7 bases, with 19 bases between the two germline ends. Here the CDR3 DNA reads TGCAGCGTTGAAGGACCGACCCGGGTTCGCGGGACCCAGTACTTC. Residues: CSVEGPTRVRGTQYF.

Turning to this clone: This CDR3 is also generated by other DNA sequences in the sample. CDR3: CASSLDRANEQFF. The CDR3 bases are TGCGCCAGCAGCCTAGACAGGGCCAATGAGCAGTTCTTC. The rearrangement links TRBV5-1 to TRBJ2-1, with 7 bases matching TRBD1. The CDR3 is 13 residues long. Germline V gene sequence: CDR1 SGHRS, CDR2 YFSETQ. V lost 4 bases to trimming and J lost 6 bases; unmatched junction nucleotides: 4. Complete variable domain (other parts from reference TRBV5-1 and TRBJ2-1): KAGVTQTPRYLIKTRGQQVTLSCSPISGHRSVSWYQQTPGQGLQFLFEYFSETQRNKGNFPGRFSGRQFSNSRSEMNVSTLELGDSALYLCASSLDRANEQFFGPGTRLTVL.

The table lists this clone with many counts. This chain links TRBV5-1 with TRBJ1-1; D unresolved. CDR1 SGHRS and CDR2 YFSETQ come from the germline V gene. V was clipped by 0 bases and J by 1 base, with 4 bases between them. The CDR3 covers 13 residues. This CDR3 is CASSLGPNTEAFF. The CDR3 bases are TGCGCCAGCAGCTTGGGGCCGAACACTGAAGCTTTCTTT.

The V and J genes are TRBV5-4 and TRBJ2-7, with TRBD2 matching over 8 bases. Germline V gives CDR1 SGHNT, CDR2 YYREEE (reference sequence). With V trimmed by 2 bases and J by 3 bases, 4 bases remained unmatched. CDR3 length: 14 residues. The CDR3 is CASSLAGEIYEQYF. The CDR3, as DNA: TGTGCCAGCAGCTTAGCGGGAGAAATCTACGAGCAGTACTTC. The whole variable domain, filled in from reference TRBV5-4 and TRBJ2-7, reads ETGVTQSPTHLIKTRGQQVTLRCSSQSGHNTVSWYQQALGQGPQFIFQYYREEENGRGNFPPRFSGLQFPNYSSELNVNALELDDSALYLCASSLAGEIYEQYFGPGTRLTVT.

The V and J genes are TRBV7-9 and TRBJ2-7; D not certain. The CDR3 consists of 13 residues. V shed 5 bases and J shed 1 base, with 9 bases lying between them. Germline values: CDR1 SEHNR, CDR2 FQNEAQ (reference sequence). CDR3 loop: CASSRVPSYEQYF. In nucleotides, the CDR3 is TGTGCCAGCAGCCGAGTGCCTTCCTACGAGCAGTACTTC.

The chain uses TRBV5-1 and TRBJ2-7; no clear D gene. V gave up 0 bases and J gave up 4 bases, with 8 bases separating them. This CDR3 contains 13 residues. Germline V gene lookup returns CDR1 SGHRS and CDR2 YFSETQ. CDR3 region: CASSLGQKYEQYF. In nucleotides, the CDR3 is TGCGCCAGCAGCTTGGGACAAAAATACGAGCAGTACTTC.

This chain connects TRBV6-1 to TRBJ1-3; D gene unclear. Trimming took 1 base from V and 0 from J, leaving 4 bases between them. The germline V gene has CDR1 MNHNS and CDR2 SASEGT. The CDR3 sequence is 14 residues long. CDR3: CASSEEGSGNTIYF. CDR3 in DNA: TGTGCCAGCAGTGAAGAAGGCTCTGGAAACACCATATATTTT.